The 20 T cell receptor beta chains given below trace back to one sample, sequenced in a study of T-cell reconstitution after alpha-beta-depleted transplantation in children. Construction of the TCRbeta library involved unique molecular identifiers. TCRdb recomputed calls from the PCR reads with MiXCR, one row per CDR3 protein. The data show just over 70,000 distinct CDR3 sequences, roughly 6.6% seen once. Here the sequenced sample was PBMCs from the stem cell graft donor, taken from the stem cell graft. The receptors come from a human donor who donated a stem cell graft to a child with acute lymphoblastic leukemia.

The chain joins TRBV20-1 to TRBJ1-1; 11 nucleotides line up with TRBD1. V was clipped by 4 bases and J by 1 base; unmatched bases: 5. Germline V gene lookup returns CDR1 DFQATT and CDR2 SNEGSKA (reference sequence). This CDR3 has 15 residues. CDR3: CSATGQGASNTEAFF. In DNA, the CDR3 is TGCAGTGCTACTGGACAGGGGGCCTCGAACACTGAAGCTTTCTTT.

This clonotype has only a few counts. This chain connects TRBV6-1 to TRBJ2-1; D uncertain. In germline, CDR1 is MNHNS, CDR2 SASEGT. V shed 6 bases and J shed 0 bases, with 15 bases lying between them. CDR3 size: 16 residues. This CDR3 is CASSSAQPSSYNEQFF. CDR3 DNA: TGTGCCAGCAGCTCCGCGCAACCTAGCTCCTACAATGAGCAGTTCTTC.

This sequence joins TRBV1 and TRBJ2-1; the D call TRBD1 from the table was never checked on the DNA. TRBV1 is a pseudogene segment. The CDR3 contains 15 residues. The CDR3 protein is CTSSYPSQTYNEQFF. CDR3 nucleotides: TGCACCAGCAGTTACCCCTCTCAGACCTACAATGAGCAGTTCTTC.

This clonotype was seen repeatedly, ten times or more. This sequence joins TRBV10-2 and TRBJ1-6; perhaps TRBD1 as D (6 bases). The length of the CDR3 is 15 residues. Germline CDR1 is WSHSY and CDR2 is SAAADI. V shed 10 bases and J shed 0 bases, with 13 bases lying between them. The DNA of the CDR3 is TGCGCCACCCGACAGGAGAGCTCCTATAATTCACCCCTCCACTTT. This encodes CATRQESSYNSPLHF.

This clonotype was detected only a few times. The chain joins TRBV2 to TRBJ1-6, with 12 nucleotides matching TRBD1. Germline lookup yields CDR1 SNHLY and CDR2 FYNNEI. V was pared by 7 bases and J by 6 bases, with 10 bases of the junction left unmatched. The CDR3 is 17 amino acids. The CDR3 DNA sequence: TGTGCCAGCACGGGACAGGGGGCTAGCGTCGGTAATTCACCCCTCCACTTT. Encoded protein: CASTGQGASVGNSPLHF. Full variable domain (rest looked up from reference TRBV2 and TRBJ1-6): EPEVTQTPSHQVTQMGQEVILRCVPISNHLYFYWYRQILGQKVEFLVSFYNNEISEKSEIFDDQFSVERPDGSNFTLKIRSTKLEDSAMYFCASTGQGASVGNSPLHFGNGTRLTVT.

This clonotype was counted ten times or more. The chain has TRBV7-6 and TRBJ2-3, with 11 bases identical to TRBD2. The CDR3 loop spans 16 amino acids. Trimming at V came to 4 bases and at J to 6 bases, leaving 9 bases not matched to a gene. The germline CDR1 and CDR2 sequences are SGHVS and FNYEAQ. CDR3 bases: TGTGCCAGCAGCTCCTCCGGGACTAGCGGACGGGATACGCAGTATTTT. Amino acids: CASSSSGTSGRDTQYF.

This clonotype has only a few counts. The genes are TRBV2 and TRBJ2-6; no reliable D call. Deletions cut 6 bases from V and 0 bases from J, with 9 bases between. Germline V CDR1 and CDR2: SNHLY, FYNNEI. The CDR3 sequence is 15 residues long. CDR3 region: CASSASLSGANVLTF. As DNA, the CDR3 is TGTGCCAGCAGCGCTTCTCTCTCTGGGGCCAACGTCCTGACTTTC.

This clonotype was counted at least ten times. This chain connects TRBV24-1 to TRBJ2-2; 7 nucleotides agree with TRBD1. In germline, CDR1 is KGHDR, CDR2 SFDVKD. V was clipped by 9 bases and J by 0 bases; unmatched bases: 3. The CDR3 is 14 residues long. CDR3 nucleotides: TGTGCCACCTCGGACAGGCCGAACACCGGGGAGCTGTTTTTT. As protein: CATSDRPNTGELFF.

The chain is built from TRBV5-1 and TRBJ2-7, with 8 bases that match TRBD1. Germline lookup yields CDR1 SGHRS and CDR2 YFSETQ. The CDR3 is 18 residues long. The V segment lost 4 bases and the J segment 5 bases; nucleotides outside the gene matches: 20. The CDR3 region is CASSTGPSRYRGADEQYF. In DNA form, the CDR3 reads TGCGCCAGCAGCACCGGCCCCTCTCGGTACAGGGGGGCGGACGAGCAGTACTTC. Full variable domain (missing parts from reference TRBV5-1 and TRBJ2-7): KAGVTQTPRYLIKTRGQQVTLSCSPISGHRSVSWYQQTPGQGLQFLFEYFSETQRNKGNFPGRFSGRQFSNSRSEMNVSTLELGDSALYLCASSTGPSRYRGADEQYFGPGTRLTVT.

CDR3 sequence (DNA): TGTGCTAGTGCTTTCGCAGGGTATAGCAATCAGCCCCAGCATTTT. It yields the protein CASAFAGYSNQPQHF. The J gene is TRBJ1-5, the V gene TRBV12-5, with a weak D call TRBD1 (5 bases). V was pared by 7 bases and J by 0 bases, with 13 bases between. The CDR3 length is 15 residues. Germline CDR1 reads LGHNT; CDR2 reads FRNRAP.

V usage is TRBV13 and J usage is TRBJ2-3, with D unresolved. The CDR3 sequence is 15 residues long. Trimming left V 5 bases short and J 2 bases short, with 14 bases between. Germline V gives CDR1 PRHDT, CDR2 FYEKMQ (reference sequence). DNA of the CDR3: TGTGCCAGCAGCCGGGCGGAGTCCATCACAGATACGCAGTATTTT. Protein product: CASSRAESITDTQYF.

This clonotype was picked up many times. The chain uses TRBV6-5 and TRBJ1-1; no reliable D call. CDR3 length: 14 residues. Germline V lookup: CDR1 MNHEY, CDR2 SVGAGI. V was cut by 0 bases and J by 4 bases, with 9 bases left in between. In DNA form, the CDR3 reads TGTGCCAGCAGTTACTCGATCGGGAGCACTGAAGCTTTCTTT. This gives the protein CASSYSIGSTEAFF.

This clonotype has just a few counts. The chain's CDR3 is CASSNSWTGFQPQHF. In DNA form, the CDR3 reads TGTGCCAGTAGTAACTCCTGGACAGGGTTTCAGCCCCAGCATTTT. This chain connects TRBV19 to TRBJ1-5; 8 bases line up with TRBD1. The V and J ends lost 4 bases and 6 bases, in that order; junction bases with no gene match: 8. The germline V gene has CDR1 LNHDA and CDR2 SQIVND (reference sequence). The CDR3 contains 15 residues.

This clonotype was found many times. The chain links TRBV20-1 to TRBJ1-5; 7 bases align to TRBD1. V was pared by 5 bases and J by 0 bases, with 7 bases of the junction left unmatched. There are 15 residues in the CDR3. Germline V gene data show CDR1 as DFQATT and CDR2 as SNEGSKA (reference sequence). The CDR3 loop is CSAQPTGTSNQPQHF. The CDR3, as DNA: TGCAGTGCTCAACCGACAGGGACTAGCAATCAGCCCCAGCATTTT.

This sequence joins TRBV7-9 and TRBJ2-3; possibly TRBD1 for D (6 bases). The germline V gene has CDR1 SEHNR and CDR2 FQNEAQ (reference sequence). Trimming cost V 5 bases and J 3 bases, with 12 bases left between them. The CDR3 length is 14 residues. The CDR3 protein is CASSTTGATDTQYF. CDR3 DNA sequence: TGTGCCAGCAGCACGACAGGCGCGACAGATACGCAGTATTTT.

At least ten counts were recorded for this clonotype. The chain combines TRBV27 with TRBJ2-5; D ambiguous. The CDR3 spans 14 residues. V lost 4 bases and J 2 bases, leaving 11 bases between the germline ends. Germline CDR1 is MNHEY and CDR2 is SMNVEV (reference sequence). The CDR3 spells CASSYPHLQETQYF. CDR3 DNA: TGTGCCAGCAGTTATCCCCATTTACAAGAGACCCAGTACTTC.

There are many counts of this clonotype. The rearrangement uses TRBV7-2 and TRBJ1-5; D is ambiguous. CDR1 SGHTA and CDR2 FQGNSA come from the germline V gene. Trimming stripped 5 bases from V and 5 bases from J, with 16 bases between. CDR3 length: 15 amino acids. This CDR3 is CASSPTGGGHQPQHF. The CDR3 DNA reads TGTGCCAGCAGCCCGACGGGTGGAGGTCATCAGCCCCAGCATTTT.

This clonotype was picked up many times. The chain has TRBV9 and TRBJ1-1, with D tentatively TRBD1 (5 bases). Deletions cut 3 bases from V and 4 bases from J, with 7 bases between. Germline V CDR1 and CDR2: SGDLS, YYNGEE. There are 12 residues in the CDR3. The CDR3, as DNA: TGTGCCAGCAGCGCAGGGACCACTGAAGCTTTCTTT. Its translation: CASSAGTTEAFF.

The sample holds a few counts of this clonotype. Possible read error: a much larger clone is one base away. The CDR3 sequence is CASSHDTLAGGGGEQYF. CDR3 coding DNA: TGCGCCAGCAGCCATGATACCCTCGCAGGGGGAGGGGGCGAGCAGTACTTC. V gene TRBV4-1 combines with J gene TRBJ2-7, with D perhaps TRBD1 or TRBD2 (7 bases each). V was pared by 3 bases and J by 6 bases, with 24 bases between. The CDR3 length is 17 residues. CDR1 and CDR2 from the germline V gene are MGHRA and YSYEKL.

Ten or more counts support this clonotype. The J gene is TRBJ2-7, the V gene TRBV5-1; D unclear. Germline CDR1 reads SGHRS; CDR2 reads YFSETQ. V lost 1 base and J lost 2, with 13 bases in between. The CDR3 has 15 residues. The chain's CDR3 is CASSLSTDGPYEQYF. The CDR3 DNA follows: TGCGCCAGCAGCTTGAGTACAGACGGTCCCTACGAGCAGTACTTC.